The 22 T cell receptor beta chains listed next were all sequenced from one sample in a study of blood T cell repertoires in COVID-19. Produced via immunoSEQ multiplex PCR; TCRdb's table is partial and in-frame only. The sample contains more than 250,000 clones, 89% of which appear only once. The sequenced sample consisted of peripheral blood. The receptors were gathered from a man aged 18 to 29 who had recovered from COVID-19.

The chain links TRBV9 to TRBJ2-2; weak D call: TRBD2 (6 bases). V lost 0 bases, J lost 9 bases, and 15 bases lay in between. Germline V CDR1 and CDR2: SGDLS, YYNGEE. This CDR3 region has 15 residues. As DNA, the CDR3 is TGTGCCAGCAGCGTAGAGGTGGCGGGGCCCCGGGAGCTGTTTTTT. Translated, it gives CASSVEVAGPRELFF. The full variable domain, its missing parts supplied by reference TRBV9 and TRBJ2-2, is DSGVTQTPKHLITATGQRVTLRCSPRSGDLSVYWYQQSLDQGLQFLIQYYNGEERAKGNILERFSAQQFPDLHSELNLSSLELGDSALYFCASSVEVAGPRELFFGEGSRLTVL.

The chain is built from TRBV5-6 and TRBJ1-1; no clear D gene. Germline CDR1 SGHDT, CDR2 YYEEEE. There are 14 residues in the CDR3. V dropped 0 bases and J dropped 3 bases, with 9 bases sitting between them. The CDR3 region has the DNA TGTGCCAGCAGCTTGGGGGGAGGAGACACTGAAGCTTTCTTT. This translates into CASSLGGGDTEAFF.

This chain uses TRBV4-3 with TRBJ1-3, with 8 bases lining up with TRBD1. The length of the CDR3 is 20 residues. From germline, CDR1 is LGHNA and CDR2 YSLEER. The junction had 13 bases not matched to a gene; V was cut back by 0 bases and J by 0 bases. The CDR3 spells CASSQDLTGAPLISGNTIYF. The CDR3 DNA follows: TGCGCCAGCAGCCAAGATCTGACAGGGGCCCCACTGATCTCTGGAAACACCATATATTTT.

This chain connects TRBV4-1 to TRBJ1-4, with D maybe TRBD1 (5 bases). The V and J ends lost 4 bases and 4 bases respectively, with 13 bases between them. Germline V gene sequence: CDR1 MGHRA, CDR2 YSYEKL. CDR3 length: 15 residues. CDR3 loop: CASSPGRQFNEKLFF. Written as DNA, the CDR3 is TGCGCCAGCAGCCCGGGCCGACAGTTTAATGAAAAACTGTTTTTT.

In DNA, the CDR3 is TGTGCCAGCACGGGCCAGGGCCTGAATAGCAATCAGCCCCAGCATTTT. This gives the protein CASTGQGLNSNQPQHF. The chain recombines TRBV27 with TRBJ1-5; TRBD1 is a possible D gene (5 bases). The germline V and J ends were trimmed by 7 bases and 0 bases, with 16 bases remaining between them. From germline, CDR1 is MNHEY and CDR2 SMNVEV (reference sequence). The CDR3 totals 16 residues.

The chain joins TRBV7-3 to TRBJ2-7, with 7 bases fitting TRBD1. The CDR3 runs to 17 residues. The germline V gene encodes CDR1 SGHTA and CDR2 FQGTGA. With 0 bases clipped from V and 0 bases from J, the junction kept 8 bases outside the gene matches. The CDR3 is CASSLTPVTGLSYEQYF. As DNA, the CDR3 is TGTGCCAGCAGCTTAACACCTGTGACAGGGCTCTCCTACGAGCAGTACTTC.

J is TRBJ1-3 and V is TRBV10-3; the D gene is possibly TRBD1 (5 bases). Germline-derived CDR1 and CDR2 are ENHRY and SYGVKD. V lost 10 bases, J lost 2 bases, and 15 bases lay in between. There are 14 residues in the CDR3. CDR3 sequence (DNA): TGTGCCACCTCAACTCAGGGTGCTGGAAACACCATATATTTT. Translation gives CATSTQGAGNTIYF.

The chain is built from TRBV28 and TRBJ2-3, with no clear D. CDR1 and CDR2 from the germline V gene are MDHEN and SYDVKM. V dropped 6 bases and J dropped 0 bases, with 4 bases sitting between them. The CDR3 runs to 12 residues. Here the CDR3 reads CASSVSTDTQYF. CDR3 in DNA: TGTGCCAGCAGCGTGAGCACAGATACGCAGTATTTT.

CDR3 region: CASSPRQVDETQYF. CDR3 nucleotides: TGTGCCAGCTCACCGCGACAGGTAGATGAGACCCAGTACTTC. V usage is TRBV18 and J usage is TRBJ2-5; D may be TRBD1 (6 bases). Trimming removed 3 bases at V and 5 bases at J, with 13 bases between. CDR3 length equals 14 residues. From germline, CDR1 is KGHSH and CDR2 LQKENI.

This chain links TRBV29-1 with TRBJ1-1; 10 bases are shared with TRBD1. The CDR3 extends over 14 amino acids. CDR1 SQVTM and CDR2 ANQGSEA come from the germline V gene. V dropped 4 bases and J dropped 6; count of bases not matched to a gene: 8. As DNA, the CDR3 is TGCAGCGTTGCCGGGAGACAGGGGGCGTCTGAAGCTTTCTTT. This translates into CSVAGRQGASEAFF.

This clone turned up a few times. The rearrangement links TRBV25-1 to TRBJ1-1; TRBD1 matches at 8 bases. CDR3 length: 14 amino acids. The germline V gene has CDR1 MGHDK and CDR2 SYGVNS. With 7 bases clipped from V and 4 bases from J, the junction kept 8 bases outside the gene matches. The CDR3 coding sequence is TGTGCCAGCACCTCGGACAGGGCAGTCACTGAAGCTTTCTTT. Its translation: CASTSDRAVTEAFF.

CDR3 coding DNA: TGTGCCAGCAGCACACCGGGACAGCGACATTCACCCCTCCACTTT. It encodes CASSTPGQRHSPLHF. The chain links TRBV11-2 to TRBJ1-6; 7 bases are a match to TRBD1. CDR1 is SGHAT, CDR2 FQNNGV, per germline. V gave up 5 bases and J gave up 8 bases; unmatched junction bases: 9. This CDR3 has 15 residues.

CDR3 DNA sequence: TGTGCCAGCAGCTTACGGGTGGAATTCACTGAAGCTTTCTTT. Its translation is CASSLRVEFTEAFF. The chain employs TRBV7-2 and TRBJ1-1; no firm D call. Deletions cut 2 bases from V and 4 bases from J, with 11 bases between. The germline CDR1 and CDR2 sequences are SGHTA and FQGNSA. The CDR3 is 14 amino acids.

The chain joins TRBV7-3 to TRBJ2-7; tentatively, D is TRBD2 (5 bases). The CDR3 sequence is 14 residues long. Germline V gene lookup returns CDR1 SGHTA and CDR2 FQGTGA. The V end was cut by 2 bases, the J end by 2 bases, with 10 bases between. CDR3 region: CASSLGGPAYEQYF. CDR3 DNA: TGTGCCAGCAGCTTAGGAGGTCCCGCCTACGAGCAGTACTTC.

The chain carries TRBV11-2 and TRBJ2-7; 10 positions agree with TRBD2. CDR1 and CDR2 from the germline V gene are SGHAT and FQNNGV. This CDR3 comprises 15 residues. V gave up 2 bases and J gave up 4 bases; unmatched junction bases: 5. CDR3 nucleotides: TGTGCCAGCAGCTTAAGGGCAGCGGGAGGGTACGAGCAGTACTTC. It encodes CASSLRAAGGYEQYF.

The chain is built from TRBV11-2 and TRBJ2-7; D uncertain. CDR3 length: 13 residues. Germline V gives CDR1 SGHAT, CDR2 FQNNGV. The ends were cut back, 2 bases at V and 5 bases at J, with 10 bases in the middle. DNA for the CDR3: TGTGCCAGCAGCTTACGGGTAATCGACGAGCAGTACTTC. Translated: CASSLRVIDEQYF.

Here the CDR3 reads CASSLEGQGLPTDTQYF. The CDR3 coding sequence is TGTGCCAGCAGCTTGGAGGGACAGGGTCTACCCACAGATACGCAGTATTTT. V gene TRBV5-5 combines with J gene TRBJ2-3; TRBD1 matches at 9 bases. The CDR3 consists of 17 residues. Per germline, CDR1 SGHKS and CDR2 YYEKEE (reference sequence). V dropped 0 bases and J dropped 2; count of bases not matched to a gene: 7. Looking up the rest from reference TRBV5-5 and TRBJ2-3 gives the full variable domain: DAGVTQSPTHLIKTRGQQVTLRCSPISGHKSVSWYQQVLGQGPQFIFQYYEKEERGRGNFPDRFSARQFPNYSSELNVNALLLGDSALYLCASSLEGQGLPTDTQYFGPGTRLTVL.

CDR3 protein: CASSSKTGLIYEQYF. The CDR3 DNA reads TGTGCCAGCAGCTCAAAGACAGGCCTAATCTACGAGCAGTACTTC. The rearrangement links TRBV7-9 to TRBJ2-7, with D tentatively TRBD1 (6 bases). Germline lookup yields CDR1 SEHNR and CDR2 FQNEAQ (reference sequence). Trimming stripped 4 bases from V and 3 bases from J, with 16 bases between. The length of the CDR3 is 15 residues.

The chain uses TRBV19 and TRBJ1-2; D is unresolved. Germline V gene sequence: CDR1 LNHDA, CDR2 SQIVND (reference sequence). The V and J ends lost 5 bases and 2 bases respectively, with 15 bases between them. The CDR3 sequence is 15 residues long. CDR3 in amino acids: CASSPRVRQNYGYTF. CDR3 nucleotides: TGTGCCAGTAGTCCCCGCGTCAGGCAGAACTATGGCTACACCTTC.

The gene calls are TRBV9 and TRBJ1-2; 7 bases are a match to TRBD1. Germline assignment: CDR1 SGDLS and CDR2 YYNGEE. This CDR3 contains 16 residues. V was clipped by 2 bases and J by 4 bases; unmatched bases: 11. CDR3 DNA: TGTGCCAGCAGCGTTTTTTCTGTTGGGACAGTCTATGGCTACACCTTC. This gives the protein CASSVFSVGTVYGYTF.

Note on this clone: Within the sample, other DNA sequences also encode this same CDR3. The chain uses TRBV7-9 and TRBJ1-6; 7 bases are a match to TRBD1. This CDR3 spans 16 amino acids. Germline CDR1 reads SEHNR; CDR2 reads FQNEAQ (reference sequence). V lost 1 base, J lost 1 base, and 1 base stayed unmatched. Here the CDR3 DNA reads TGTGCCAGCAGCTTAGGACAGGGATCCTATAATTCACCCCTCCACTTT. It is translated as CASSLGQGSYNSPLHF.

The V call is TRBV5-1, the J call TRBJ1-1; maybe TRBD1 (5 bases). Trimming pared 4 bases from V and 0 bases from J, leaving 13 bases between. CDR3 length equals 15 residues. CDR1 is SGHRS, CDR2 YFSETQ, per germline. CDR3 protein: CASSRSGGMNTEAFF. The DNA for the CDR3 is TGCGCCAGCAGCCGCTCGGGGGGAATGAACACTGAAGCTTTCTTT.